This TCR beta chain was sequenced in a study of blood T cell repertoires in COVID-19. V gave up 6 bases and J gave up 2 bases, with 22 bases separating them. Germline CDR1 MRHNA, CDR2 SNTAGT. The CDR3 runs 17 residues. TCRdb's table, derived via immunoSEQ multiplex PCR, lists solely in-frame clones and lacks some. The sample contains approximately 100,000 clones, roughly 72% of which appear only once. This sequence originates from a man older than 75 with acute or convalescent COVID-19. The chain uses TRBV6-4 and TRBJ2-5; possible D gene TRBD2, 7 bases. Specimen: peripheral blood. For the CDR3, the DNA is TGTGCCAGCAGGACTTGGAACAGGGAGGGGATTCAAGAGACCCAGTACTTC. As protein: CASRTWNREGIQETQYF.